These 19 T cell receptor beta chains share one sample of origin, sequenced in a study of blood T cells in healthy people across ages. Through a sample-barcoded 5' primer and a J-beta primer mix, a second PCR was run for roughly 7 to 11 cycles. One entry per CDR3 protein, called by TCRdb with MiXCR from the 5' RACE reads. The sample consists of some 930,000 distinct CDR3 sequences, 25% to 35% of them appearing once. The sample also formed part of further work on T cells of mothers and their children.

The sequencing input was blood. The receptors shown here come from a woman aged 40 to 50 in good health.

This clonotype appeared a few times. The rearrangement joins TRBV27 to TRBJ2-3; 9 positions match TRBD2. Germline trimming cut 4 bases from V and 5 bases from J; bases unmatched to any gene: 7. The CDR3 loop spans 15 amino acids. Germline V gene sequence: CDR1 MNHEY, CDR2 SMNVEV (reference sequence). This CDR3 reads CASSWAGGEVDTQYF. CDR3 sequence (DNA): TGTGCCAGCAGTTGGGCGGGGGGGGAGGTAGATACGCAGTATTTT.

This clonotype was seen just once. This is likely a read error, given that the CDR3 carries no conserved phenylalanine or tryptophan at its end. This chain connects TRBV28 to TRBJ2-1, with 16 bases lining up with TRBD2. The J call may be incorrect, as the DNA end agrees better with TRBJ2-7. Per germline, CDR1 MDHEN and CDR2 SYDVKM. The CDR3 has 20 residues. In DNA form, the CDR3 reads TGTGCCAGCAGTTTACCTAGGGGGACTAGCGGGGGGGCGTCCTACAATGAGCAGTACTAC. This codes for CASSLPRGTSGGASYNEQYY.

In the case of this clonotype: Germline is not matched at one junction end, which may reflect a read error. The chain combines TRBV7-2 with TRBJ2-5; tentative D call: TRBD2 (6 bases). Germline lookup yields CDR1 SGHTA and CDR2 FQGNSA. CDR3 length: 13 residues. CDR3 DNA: TGTGCCAGCAGCCCCGGGAGCCAAGAGGCCCAGTACTTC. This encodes CASSPGSQEAQYF.

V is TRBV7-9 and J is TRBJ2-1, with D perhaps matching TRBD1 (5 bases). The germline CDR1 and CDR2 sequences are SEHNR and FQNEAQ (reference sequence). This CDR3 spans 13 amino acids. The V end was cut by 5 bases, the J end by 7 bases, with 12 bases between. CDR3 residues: CASSPWGRNEQFF. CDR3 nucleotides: TGTGCCAGCAGCCCATGGGGCCGGAATGAGCAGTTCTTC.

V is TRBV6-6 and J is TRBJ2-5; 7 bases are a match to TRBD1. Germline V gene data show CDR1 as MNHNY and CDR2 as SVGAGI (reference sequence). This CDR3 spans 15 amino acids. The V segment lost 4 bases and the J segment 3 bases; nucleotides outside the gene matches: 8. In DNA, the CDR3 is TGTGCCAGCAGTTCCCCGGGACAGCGCGAAGAGACCCAGTACTTC. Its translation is CASSSPGQREETQYF.

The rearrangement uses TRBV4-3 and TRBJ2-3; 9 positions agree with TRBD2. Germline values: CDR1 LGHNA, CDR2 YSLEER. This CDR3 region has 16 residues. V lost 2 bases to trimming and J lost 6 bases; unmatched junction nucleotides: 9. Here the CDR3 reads CASSQWRGGTMDTQYF. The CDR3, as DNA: TGCGCCAGCAGCCAATGGCGGGGGGGGACTATGGATACGCAGTATTTT.

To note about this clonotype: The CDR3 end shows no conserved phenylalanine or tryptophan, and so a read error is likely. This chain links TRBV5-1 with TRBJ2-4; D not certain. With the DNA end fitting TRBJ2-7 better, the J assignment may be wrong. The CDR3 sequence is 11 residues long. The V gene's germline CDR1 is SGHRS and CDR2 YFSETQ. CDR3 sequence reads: CASSTINEQYC. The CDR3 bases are TGCGCCAGCAGCACGATAAACGAGCAGTACTGC.

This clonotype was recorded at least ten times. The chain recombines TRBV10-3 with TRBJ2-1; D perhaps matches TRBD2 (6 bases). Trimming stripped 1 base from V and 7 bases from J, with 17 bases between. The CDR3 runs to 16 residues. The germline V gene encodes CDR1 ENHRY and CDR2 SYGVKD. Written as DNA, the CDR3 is TGTGCCATCAGTGAGTTGGACTGGGTTCGGGGGAATGAGCAGTTCTTC. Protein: CAISELDWVRGNEQFF.

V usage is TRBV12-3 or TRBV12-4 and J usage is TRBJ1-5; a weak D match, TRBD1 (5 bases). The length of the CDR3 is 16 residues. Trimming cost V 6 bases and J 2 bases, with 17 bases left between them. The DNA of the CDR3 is TGTGCCAGCAGCTCGAGGGGAGGGGCCGGCAATCAGCCCCAGCATTTT. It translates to CASSSRGGAGNQPQHF.

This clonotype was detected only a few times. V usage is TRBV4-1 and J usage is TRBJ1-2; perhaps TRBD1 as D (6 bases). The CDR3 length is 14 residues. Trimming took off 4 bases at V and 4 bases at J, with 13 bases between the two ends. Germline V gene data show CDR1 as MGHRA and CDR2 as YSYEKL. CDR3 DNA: TGCGCCAGCAGCCTGGATCAGGGGACCTATGGCTACACCTTC. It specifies CASSLDQGTYGYTF.

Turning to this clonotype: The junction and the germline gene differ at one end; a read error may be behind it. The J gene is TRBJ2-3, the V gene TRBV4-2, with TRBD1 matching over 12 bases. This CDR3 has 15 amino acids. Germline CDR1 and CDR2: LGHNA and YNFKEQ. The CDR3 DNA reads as TGTGCCTGCAGCCGAGGGGACAGGGGGCGAAATACGCAGTATTTT. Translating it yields CACSRGDRGRNTQYF.

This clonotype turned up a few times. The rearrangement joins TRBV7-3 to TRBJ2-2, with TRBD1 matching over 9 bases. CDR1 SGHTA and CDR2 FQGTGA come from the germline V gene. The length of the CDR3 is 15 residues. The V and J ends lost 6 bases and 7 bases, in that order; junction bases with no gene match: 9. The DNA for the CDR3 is TGTGCCAGCAGGAAGGGACAGGGATCTGGCGGGGAGCTGTTTTTT. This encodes CASRKGQGSGGELFF.

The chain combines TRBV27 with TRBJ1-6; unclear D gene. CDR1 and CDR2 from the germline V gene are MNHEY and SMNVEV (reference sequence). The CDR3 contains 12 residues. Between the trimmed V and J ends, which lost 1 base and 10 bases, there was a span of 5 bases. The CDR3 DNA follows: TGTGCCAGCAGTTTATTCGGGTCACCCCTCCACTTT. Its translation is CASSLFGSPLHF.

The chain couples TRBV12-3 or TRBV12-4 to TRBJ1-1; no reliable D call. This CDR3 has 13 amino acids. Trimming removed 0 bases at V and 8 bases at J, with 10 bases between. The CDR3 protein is CASSLAGEGEAFF. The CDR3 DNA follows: TGTGCCAGCAGTTTAGCAGGAGAGGGAGAAGCTTTCTTT.

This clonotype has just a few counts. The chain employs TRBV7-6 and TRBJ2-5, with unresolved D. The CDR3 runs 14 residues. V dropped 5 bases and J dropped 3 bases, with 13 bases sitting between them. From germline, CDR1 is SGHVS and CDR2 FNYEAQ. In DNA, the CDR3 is TGTGCCAGCAGCCCGAATGACATGGAAGAGACCCAGTACTTC. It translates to CASSPNDMEETQYF.

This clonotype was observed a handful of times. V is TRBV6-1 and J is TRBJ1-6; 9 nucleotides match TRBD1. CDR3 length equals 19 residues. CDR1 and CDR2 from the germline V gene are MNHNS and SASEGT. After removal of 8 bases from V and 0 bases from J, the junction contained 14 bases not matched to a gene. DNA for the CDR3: TGTGCCAGCGGCCCCGGGACAGGGAAAGGAAGCTCCTATAATTCACCCCTCCACTTT. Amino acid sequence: CASGPGTGKGSSYNSPLHF.

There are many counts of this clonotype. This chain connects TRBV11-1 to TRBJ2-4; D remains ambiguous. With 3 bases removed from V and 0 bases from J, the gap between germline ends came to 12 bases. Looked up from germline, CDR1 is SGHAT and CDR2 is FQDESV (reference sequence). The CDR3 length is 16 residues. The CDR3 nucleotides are TGTGCCAGCAGCTTCGACGGCCTATTAGCCAAAAACATTCAGTACTTC. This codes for CASSFDGLLAKNIQYF.

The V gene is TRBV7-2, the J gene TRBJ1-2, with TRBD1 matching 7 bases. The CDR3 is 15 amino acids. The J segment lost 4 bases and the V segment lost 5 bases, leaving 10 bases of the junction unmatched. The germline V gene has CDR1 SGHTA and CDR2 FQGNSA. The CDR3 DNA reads TGTGCCAGCAGCCCACAGGGGCCAAACCTCTATGGCTACACCTTC. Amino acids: CASSPQGPNLYGYTF.

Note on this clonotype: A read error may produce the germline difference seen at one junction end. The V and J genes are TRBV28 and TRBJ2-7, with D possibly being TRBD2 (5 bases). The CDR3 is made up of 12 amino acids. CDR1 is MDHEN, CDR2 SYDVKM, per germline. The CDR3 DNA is TGTGCCAGCAGTTTAAGCGGCTACGGGCAGTACTTC. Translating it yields CASSLSGYGQYF.